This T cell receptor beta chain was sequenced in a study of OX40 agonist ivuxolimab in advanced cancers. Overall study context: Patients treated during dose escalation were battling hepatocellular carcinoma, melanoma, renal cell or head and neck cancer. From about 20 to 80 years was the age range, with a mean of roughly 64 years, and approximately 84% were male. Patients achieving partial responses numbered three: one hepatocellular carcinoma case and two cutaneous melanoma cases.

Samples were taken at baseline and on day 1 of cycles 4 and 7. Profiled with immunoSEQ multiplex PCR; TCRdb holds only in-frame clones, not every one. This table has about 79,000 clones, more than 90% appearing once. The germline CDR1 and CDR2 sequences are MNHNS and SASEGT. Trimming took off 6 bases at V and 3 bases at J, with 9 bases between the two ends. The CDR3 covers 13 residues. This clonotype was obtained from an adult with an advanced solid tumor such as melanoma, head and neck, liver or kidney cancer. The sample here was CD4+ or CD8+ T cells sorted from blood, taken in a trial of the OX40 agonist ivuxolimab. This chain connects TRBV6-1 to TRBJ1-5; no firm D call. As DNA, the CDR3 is TGTGCCAGCAGGGTAGGGCCCAATCAGCCCCAGCATTTT. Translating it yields CASRVGPNQPQHF.